Given below is one T cell receptor beta chain in context. Its antigen is not known. This sample is part of a study of cytotoxic CD8 clonotypes in ibrutinib-treated CLL. Study-level information: Patients attained about 24 partial and 2 complete responses; at median around 5.5 years, around 14 remained remitted while around 12 progressed. The taking of response samples occurred after a median roughly 12 months of treatment, with a range of 6 to 36.

Study-wide points: Clonality increased with ibrutinib response but returned toward baseline at progression. For progressing versus sustained-remission patients, sampling times were not the same.

The junction had 5 bases not matched to a gene; V was cut back by 2 bases and J by 6 bases. CDR1 is MNHEY, CDR2 SVGAGI, per germline. This CDR3 has 14 residues. TCRdb's copy holds only in-frame clones and misses some; the assay was immunoSEQ multiplex PCR. The profile shows around 200,000 clones, 65% to 80% of them singletons. The chain couples TRBV6-5 to TRBJ2-7; 9 bases match TRBD2. The origin of this receptor is a human donor with chronic lymphocytic leukemia. This material consisted of PBMCs, taken after 12 months of ibrutinib treatment. The CDR3 DNA is TGTGCCAGCAGTTACGGCGGGGGGGCGGCCGAGCAGTACTTC. This encodes CASSYGGGAAEQYF.